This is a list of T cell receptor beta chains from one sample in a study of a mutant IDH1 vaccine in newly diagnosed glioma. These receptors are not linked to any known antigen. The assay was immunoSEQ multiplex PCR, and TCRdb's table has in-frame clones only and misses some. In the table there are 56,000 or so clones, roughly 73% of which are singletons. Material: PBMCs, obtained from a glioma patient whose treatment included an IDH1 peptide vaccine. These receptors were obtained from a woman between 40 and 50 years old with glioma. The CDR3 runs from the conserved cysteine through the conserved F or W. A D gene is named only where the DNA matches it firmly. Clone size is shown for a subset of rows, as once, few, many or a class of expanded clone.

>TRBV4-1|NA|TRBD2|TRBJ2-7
TGCGCCAGCAGCCGAACTAGCGGGGGCCTATCCTACGAGCAGTACTTC
CASSRTSGGLSYEQYF
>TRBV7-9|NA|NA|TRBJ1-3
TGTGCCAGCAGCTTACAACTGAGGGTGAACTCTGGAAACACCATATATTTT
CASSLQLRVNSGNTIYF
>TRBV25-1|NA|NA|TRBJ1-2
TGTGCCAGCAGTGAATACCCGGACAGAGCTAACTATGGCTACACCTTC
CASSEYPDRANYGYTF
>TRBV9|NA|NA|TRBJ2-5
TGTGCCAGCAGCGCCCAAGAGACCCAGTACTTC
CASSAQETQYF
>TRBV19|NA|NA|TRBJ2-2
TGTGCCAGTAGTGGGCAGGGGACGAACACCGGGGAGCTGTTTTTT
CASSGQGTNTGELFF
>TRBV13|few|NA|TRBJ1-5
TGTGCCAGCAGTTCCGGACTATCTCAGCCCCAGCATTTT
CASSSGLSQPQHF
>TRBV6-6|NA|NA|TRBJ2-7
TGTGCCAGCAGTTACGGGGGAGTGGGGTACGAGCAGTACTTC
CASSYGGVGYEQYF
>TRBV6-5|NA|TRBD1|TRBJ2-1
TGTGCCAGCAACGACAGGGGCCTGTACAATGAGCAGTTCTTC
CASNDRGLYNEQFF
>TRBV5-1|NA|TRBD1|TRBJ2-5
TGCGCCAGCAGCGTGGACCCTCCGGGACAGGGGGAAGAGACCCAGTACTTC
CASSVDPPGQGEETQYF
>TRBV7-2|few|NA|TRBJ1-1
TGTGCCAGCAGCCTCGACGTACCGCGGGAAGAAGCTTTCTTT
CASSLDVPREEAFF
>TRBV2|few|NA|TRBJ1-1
TGTGCCAGCGGCCGGCCCCTAGGCGGTGAAGCTTTCTTT
CASGRPLGGEAFF
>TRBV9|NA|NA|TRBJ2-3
TGTGCCAGCAGAGGCCCCACAGATACGCAGTATTTT
CASRGPTDTQYF
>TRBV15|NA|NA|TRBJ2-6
TGTGCCACCAGCAGAGATCGGAGCTCTGGGGCCAACGTCCTGACTTTC
CATSRDRSSGANVLTF
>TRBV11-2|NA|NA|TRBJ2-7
TGTGCCAGCAGCTTAGAGGGGTACGAGCAGTACTTC
CASSLEGYEQYF
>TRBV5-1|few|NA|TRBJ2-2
TGCGCCAGCAGCTTATACACCCCGAACACCGGGGAGCTGTTTTTT
CASSLYTPNTGELFF